Each of the 32 T cell receptor beta chains below was sequenced from the same sample in a study of shared clonotypes between healthy human individuals. Method: immunoSEQ multiplex PCR; TCRdb's copy keeps in-frame clones and lacks some. Among under 1,100,000 clones, approximately 70% were seen once, and the ten largest hold over 1.3%. The sample consisted of memory CD4+ T cells sorted from blood. Indicated subset: CD45RA-negative fraction. These receptors were obtained from a man between 18 and 35 years old in good health.

The chain combines TRBV6-5 with TRBJ1-4, with a possible D match to TRBD1 (6 bases). Germline CDR1 reads MNHEY; CDR2 reads SVGAGI. V was pared by 5 bases and J by 5 bases, with 6 bases between. The CDR3 covers 12 residues. The CDR3 nucleotides are TGTGCCAGCAGTAGGGGGAATGAAAAACTGTTTTTT. Amino acids: CASSRGNEKLFF.

This clone showed up many times. This rearrangement joins TRBV21-1 to TRBJ1-1. TRBV21-1 is given as a pseudogene. The CDR3 covers 14 residues. This CDR3 is CASSNIGGDTEAFF. CDR3 DNA sequence: TGTGCCAGCAGCAATATAGGGGGGGACACTGAAGCTTTCTTT.

The chain links TRBV30 to TRBJ1-3; D gene unclear. The CDR3 length is 14 residues. Trimming stripped 3 bases from V and 4 bases from J, with 13 bases between. The germline CDR1 and CDR2 sequences are GTSNPN and SVGIG (reference sequence). CDR3 residues: CAWRLSGSGNTIYF. For the CDR3, the DNA is TGTGCCTGGAGGCTTTCCGGATCCGGAAACACCATATATTTT.

The chain joins TRBV4-3 to TRBJ2-3; no clear D gene. The CDR3 is 16 amino acids. V lost 0 bases, J lost 0 bases, and 10 bases lay in between. The germline V gene encodes CDR1 LGHNA and CDR2 YSLEER. CDR3 amino acids: CASSQDYAVSTDTQYF. The CDR3 DNA follows: TGCGCCAGCAGCCAAGACTATGCAGTTAGCACAGATACGCAGTATTTT.

This chain connects TRBV7-9 to TRBJ2-7; TRBD2 might be the D (5 bases). Germline values: CDR1 SEHNR, CDR2 FQNEAQ (reference sequence). V lost 6 bases, J lost 0 bases, and 21 bases lay in between. This CDR3 is built from 17 residues. CDR3 in amino acids: CASRPILLGKSSYEQYF. The CDR3 DNA reads TGTGCCAGCAGACCAATATTACTAGGCAAGAGCTCCTACGAGCAGTACTTC.

The chain has TRBV9 and TRBJ1-3, with no clear D. V was shortened by 4 bases and J by 2 bases, with 13 bases between the two germline ends. The CDR3 has 15 amino acids. Germline values: CDR1 SGDLS, CDR2 YYNGEE. The DNA for the CDR3 is TGTGCCAGCAGCCCCCGTTCGCTACCTGGAAACACCATATATTTT. This encodes CASSPRSLPGNTIYF.

The chain carries TRBV5-1 and TRBJ2-5; 8 nucleotides match TRBD2. The germline CDR1 and CDR2 sequences are SGHRS and YFSETQ. After removal of 6 bases from V and 5 bases from J, the junction contained 18 bases not matched to a gene. The CDR3 runs 17 residues. CDR3 sequence: CASTESPSGSSFETQYF. CDR3 coding DNA: TGCGCCAGCACCGAATCTCCCAGCGGGAGCTCGTTTGAGACCCAGTACTTC.

This clone was seen once. This chain links TRBV2 with TRBJ2-7, with 8 bases that match TRBD1. CDR3 length equals 14 residues. V was pared by 10 bases and J by 6 bases, with 14 bases of the junction left unmatched. The germline V gene has CDR1 SNHLY and CDR2 FYNNEI. DNA of the CDR3: TGTGCCACAACCCGCGGACAGGGTCTCGGCGAGCAGTACTTC. Protein: CATTRGQGLGEQYF.

The chain combines TRBV7-2 with TRBJ2-1; TRBD2 agrees at 8 bases. The germline V gene encodes CDR1 SGHTA and CDR2 FQGNSA. The CDR3 has 18 amino acids. Germline trimming cut 7 bases from V and 0 bases from J; bases unmatched to any gene: 14. The CDR3 bases are TGTGCCAGCACCAAGGGGGTAGGGGGGACTAGCTCCTACAATGAGCAGTTCTTC. Encoded protein: CASTKGVGGTSSYNEQFF. Variable domain in full (rest from reference TRBV7-2 and TRBJ2-1): GAGVSQSPSNKVTEKGKDVELRCDPISGHTALYWYRQSLGQGLEFLIYFQGNSAPDKSGLPSDRFSAERTGGSVSTLTIQRTQQEDSAVYLCASTKGVGGTSSYNEQFFGPGTRLTVL.

The rearrangement uses TRBV4-3 and TRBJ2-7; D uncertain. Germline V lookup: CDR1 LGHNA, CDR2 YSLEER. This CDR3 is built from 14 residues. V was shortened by 4 bases and J by 9 bases, with 19 bases between the two germline ends. The CDR3 is CASSRDALVGVQYF. In DNA form, the CDR3 reads TGCGCCAGCAGCCGAGACGCCCTAGTGGGTGTGCAGTACTTC.

The chain has TRBV2 and TRBJ2-1; D call uncertain. The CDR3 loop spans 10 amino acids. From germline, CDR1 is SNHLY and CDR2 FYNNEI. V was shortened by 6 bases and J by 6 bases, with 3 bases between the two germline ends. CDR3 protein: CASRTNEQFF. The CDR3, as DNA: TGTGCCAGCAGAACCAATGAGCAGTTCTTC. Together with reference TRBV2 and TRBJ2-1, the CDR3 gives the full variable domain: EPEVTQTPSHQVTQMGQEVILRCVPISNHLYFYWYRQILGQKVEFLVSFYNNEISEKSEIFDDQFSVERPDGSNFTLKIRSTKLEDSAMYFCASRTNEQFFGPGTRLTVL.

V gene TRBV19 combines with J gene TRBJ1-5; possible D gene TRBD1, 6 bases. Germline CDR1 LNHDA, CDR2 SQIVND (reference sequence). V lost 9 bases to trimming and J lost 0 bases, with 15 bases between them. The CDR3 extends over 15 amino acids. The CDR3 spells CASQLRGGSNQPQHF. The CDR3 nucleotides read TGTGCCAGCCAGCTTAGGGGGGGTAGCAATCAGCCCCAGCATTTT.

V is TRBV12-2 and J is TRBJ2-3; the D call TRBD2 from the table was never checked on the DNA. TRBV12-2 is described as a pseudogene. The CDR3 length is 19 residues. In DNA, the CDR3 is TGTGCAAGTCGCTTAGCGGGACTAGCGGGAGAATGGGGAACAGATACGCAGTATTTT. Its protein is CASRLAGLAGEWGTDTQYF.

The rearrangement links TRBV10-3 to TRBJ2-3; 10 bases match TRBD2. The germline V gene encodes CDR1 ENHRY and CDR2 SYGVKD. This CDR3 has 14 residues. V gave up 5 bases and J gave up 3 bases; unmatched junction bases: 2. CDR3 nucleotides: TGTGCCATCAGTCTAGCGGGGGCGACAGATACGCAGTATTTT. As protein: CAISLAGATDTQYF.

The chain recombines TRBV18 with TRBJ2-7; no definite D call. The CDR3 runs to 15 residues. From germline, CDR1 is KGHSH and CDR2 LQKENI. V was clipped by 3 bases and J by 0 bases, with 12 bases between them. The CDR3 DNA reads TGTGCCAGCTCACCTGGATATCCCAGCTCCTACGAGCAGTACTTC. Translation: CASSPGYPSSYEQYF.

The chain is built from TRBV19 and TRBJ1-1, with 7 nucleotides matching TRBD1. CDR3 length: 15 residues. V lost 5 bases and J lost 1; bases outside the gene matches: 7. Germline values: CDR1 LNHDA, CDR2 SQIVND (reference sequence). The CDR3, as DNA: TGTGCCAGTAGTCGACGAGACAGGGAGAACACTGAAGCTTTCTTT. This encodes CASSRRDRENTEAFF.

J is TRBJ1-6 and V is TRBV30; D is undetermined. This CDR3 contains 11 residues. CDR1 and CDR2 from the germline V gene are GTSNPN and SVGIG (reference sequence). V shed 2 bases and J shed 16 bases, with 12 bases lying between them. This CDR3 is CAWSLSPLLHF. The CDR3 DNA reads as TGTGCCTGGAGTCTGTCTCCACTACTCCACTTT.

The gene calls are TRBV5-4 and TRBJ2-1; the match to TRBD1 covers 9 bases. The CDR3 is 15 residues long. The junction had 10 bases not matched to a gene; V was cut back by 4 bases and J by 8 bases. Germline V gene data show CDR1 as SGHNT and CDR2 as YYREEE (reference sequence). The CDR3 sequence is CASSGGQGGVDEQFF. CDR3 coding DNA: TGTGCCAGCAGCGGGGGACAGGGAGGAGTGGATGAGCAGTTCTTC.

This clone has just one count. The chain recombines TRBV6-6 with TRBJ1-5, with D unclear. The V gene's germline CDR1 is MNHNY and CDR2 SVGAGI (reference sequence). Trimming removed 6 bases from V and 3 bases from J, with 12 bases in between. The CDR3 has 14 residues. The CDR3 DNA sequence: TGTGCCAGCAGGCCGGACGGCAACAATCAGCCCCAGCATTTT. This sequence encodes CASRPDGNNQPQHF.

The chain links TRBV5-1 to TRBJ2-5, with TRBD1 identical over 7 bases. This CDR3 spans 16 amino acids. V dropped 0 bases and J dropped 10; count of bases not matched to a gene: 15. Germline loops: CDR1 SGHRS, CDR2 YFSETQ. CDR3 amino acids: CASSLEGGAAKGNQYF. The CDR3 DNA is TGCGCCAGCAGCTTGGAAGGGGGCGCTGCCAAAGGAAACCAGTACTTC. Full variable domain (rest looked up from reference TRBV5-1 and TRBJ2-5): KAGVTQTPRYLIKTRGQQVTLSCSPISGHRSVSWYQQTPGQGLQFLFEYFSETQRNKGNFPGRFSGRQFSNSRSEMNVSTLELGDSALYLCASSLEGGAAKGNQYFGPGTRLLVL.

This clone turned up a few times. This chain connects TRBV13 to TRBJ2-1; TRBD1 might be the D (6 bases). Between the trimmed V and J ends, which lost 0 bases and 4 bases, there was a span of 16 bases. CDR3 length: 17 residues. The germline V gene has CDR1 PRHDT and CDR2 FYEKMQ (reference sequence). The CDR3 DNA follows: TGTGCCAGCAGCTTAGGGACTTGGGGGCAGGCATACAATGAGCAGTTCTTC. The encoded protein is CASSLGTWGQAYNEQFF.

V usage is TRBV7-2 and J usage is TRBJ2-7; no clear D gene. Germline V gene sequence: CDR1 SGHTA, CDR2 FQGNSA. The CDR3 extends over 12 amino acids. Between the trimmed V and J ends, which lost 2 bases and 7 bases, there was a span of 9 bases. CDR3 amino acids: CASSLPTREQYF. CDR3 in DNA: TGTGCCAGCAGCTTACCCACCAGAGAGCAGTACTTC.

CDR3: CASSLDRAGVQETQYF. The CDR3 DNA reads TGCGCCAGCAGCTTGGATCGAGCGGGGGTCCAAGAGACCCAGTACTTC. The V gene is TRBV5-1, the J gene TRBJ2-5, with 8 bases lining up with TRBD2. V shed 0 bases, J shed 1 base, and the junction held 5 bases outside the gene matches. The germline CDR1 and CDR2 sequences are SGHRS and YFSETQ. CDR3 size: 16 residues.

The J gene is TRBJ1-6, the V gene TRBV2; 9 bases line up with TRBD1. V trimming: 6 bases; J trimming: 7 bases; junction bases outside the gene matches: 7. The CDR3 covers 15 residues. Germline CDR1 reads SNHLY; CDR2 reads FYNNEI. Written as DNA, the CDR3 is TGTGCCAGCAGAGGCCGGGACAGGGTGAATTCACCCCTCCACTTT. Its protein product is CASRGRDRVNSPLHF.

This chain uses TRBV29-1 with TRBJ2-1; D is ambiguous. Trimming cost V 5 bases and J 2 bases, with 10 bases left between them. CDR1 is SQVTM, CDR2 ANQGSEA, per germline. The CDR3 length is 13 residues. CDR3 DNA sequence: TGCAGCGTTTATTCCGGAGCCTACAATGAGCAGTTCTTC. As protein: CSVYSGAYNEQFF.

This clone appeared a few times. The chain joins TRBV6-5 to TRBJ2-5; 8 nucleotides line up with TRBD1. Trimming took 4 bases from V and 2 from J; bases not matched to a gene: 9. Germline lookup yields CDR1 MNHEY and CDR2 SVGAGI. This CDR3 spans 16 amino acids. CDR3 amino acids: CASSSTGAGFQETQYF. CDR3 in DNA: TGTGCCAGCAGTTCGACAGGGGCCGGTTTTCAAGAGACCCAGTACTTC.

The chain has TRBV27 and TRBJ1-1, with 7 positions matching TRBD1. The V gene's germline CDR1 is MNHEY and CDR2 SMNVEV (reference sequence). With V trimmed by 3 bases and J by 1 base, 5 bases remained unmatched. The CDR3 consists of 15 residues. CDR3 residues: CASSFGQVSNTEAFF. CDR3 in DNA: TGTGCCAGCAGTTTTGGACAGGTTTCGAACACTGAAGCTTTCTTT.

This clone was counted a few times. The CDR3 region is CAWSVRMGAFF. Written as DNA, the CDR3 is TGTGCCTGGAGCGTGAGGATGGGAGCTTTCTTT. The J gene is TRBJ1-1, the V gene TRBV30; D ambiguous. Germline-derived CDR1 and CDR2 are GTSNPN and SVGIG (reference sequence). CDR3 length equals 11 residues. V was pared by 3 bases and J by 10 bases, with 12 bases between.

The rearrangement joins TRBV28 to TRBJ1-2; 8 positions agree with TRBD1. Germline V gene data show CDR1 as MDHEN and CDR2 as SYDVKM. Trimming took 10 bases from V and 0 from J; bases not matched to a gene: 4. The CDR3 is 13 residues long. The CDR3 sequence: CATPGQANYGYTF. DNA for the CDR3: TGTGCCACCCCGGGACAGGCTAACTATGGCTACACCTTC.

The rearrangement uses TRBV27 and TRBJ1-6, with 7 bases matching TRBD1. Germline V lookup: CDR1 MNHEY, CDR2 SMNVEV (reference sequence). J gave up 8 bases and V 2 bases, and 3 bases lay outside the gene matches. This CDR3 region has 14 residues. CDR3 residues: CASSLDRVHSPLHF. In DNA, the CDR3 is TGTGCCAGCAGTTTAGACAGGGTACATTCACCCCTCCACTTT.

The V gene is TRBV29-1, the J gene TRBJ2-5; 7 nucleotides agree with TRBD2. The ends lost 4 bases at V and 4 bases at J; junction bases unmatched: 6. CDR3 length equals 13 residues. CDR1 and CDR2 from the germline V gene are SQVTM and ANQGSEA. The CDR3 region is CSVGGGGGETQYF. Written as DNA, the CDR3 is TGCAGCGTTGGGGGGGGAGGAGGAGAGACCCAGTACTTC.

The chain couples TRBV18 to TRBJ1-1; D is perhaps TRBD1 (5 bases). The CDR3 spans 16 residues. CDR1 is KGHSH and CDR2 is LQKENI in the germline V gene. Trimming removed 6 bases at V and 4 bases at J, with 21 bases between. The CDR3 DNA reads as TGTGCCAGCTCCCCGACCCCCGTAGCTGGGGGCACTGAAGCTTTCTTT. Translating gives CASSPTPVAGGTEAFF. The full variable domain, its missing parts supplied by reference TRBV18 and TRBJ1-1, is NAGVMQNPRHLVRRRGQEARLRCSPMKGHSHVYWYRQLPEEGLKFMVYLQKENIIDESGMPKERFSAEFPKEGPSILRIQQVVRGDSAAYFCASSPTPVAGGTEAFFGQGTRLTVV.